The 13 T cell receptor beta chains reported below all come from one sample, sequenced in a study of T cell clonotyping in hematopoietic cell transplantation. Time point defined: recipient sample about 28 days before transplant, after cytoreduction. Assay: immunoSEQ multiplex PCR; the TCRdb copy retains only in-frame clones and omits some. This table has about 69,000 clones, less than 96% appearing once. Sequenced here: peripheral blood mononuclear cells, sampled before stem cell transplant. All receptors come from a woman in her fifties or sixties with acute myeloid leukemia. Some clones in this sample may be carry-over from other donors' samples.

The rearrangement uses TRBV25-1 and TRBJ1-4; tentative D call: TRBD1 (6 bases). The CDR3 totals 15 residues. The V and J ends lost 3 bases and 3 bases respectively, with 11 bases between them. Germline V gene data show CDR1 as MGHDK and CDR2 as SYGVNS. The CDR3 loop reads CASSDPGQPNEKLFF. CDR3 coding DNA: TGTGCCAGCAGTGACCCCGGACAGCCTAATGAAAAACTGTTTTTT.

The chain joins TRBV30 to TRBJ1-5; possibly TRBD1 for D (5 bases). The CDR3 has 13 amino acids. The germline V gene has CDR1 GTSNPN and CDR2 SVGIG (reference sequence). Trimming cost V 5 bases and J 6 bases, with 14 bases left between them. CDR3 sequence: CAWDQGGGQPQHF. The DNA of the CDR3 is TGTGCCTGGGATCAGGGTGGAGGTCAGCCCCAGCATTTT.

The chain combines TRBV28 with TRBJ2-1, with D maybe TRBD2 (6 bases). This CDR3 is built from 14 residues. The germline CDR1 and CDR2 sequences are MDHEN and SYDVKM. V was pared by 4 bases and J by 7 bases, with 14 bases between. The CDR3 sequence: CASSSGLPRNEQFF. The CDR3 coding sequence is TGTGCCAGCAGTTCGGGACTCCCGAGGAATGAGCAGTTCTTC.

V gene TRBV4-2 combines with J gene TRBJ2-1; D possibly matches TRBD1 or TRBD2 (7 bases each). Germline V gene sequence: CDR1 LGHNA, CDR2 YNFKEQ. The ends were cut back, 2 bases at V and 4 bases at J, with 12 bases in the middle. The CDR3 extends over 15 amino acids. CDR3 sequence reads: CASSQQGGGYNEQFF. The CDR3 DNA sequence: TGTGCCAGCAGCCAACAGGGGGGGGGTTACAATGAGCAGTTCTTC.

The rearrangement joins TRBV4-2 to TRBJ2-3; weak D call: TRBD2 (7 bases). The germline CDR1 and CDR2 sequences are LGHNA and YNFKEQ. The CDR3 loop spans 19 amino acids. Trimming stripped 2 bases from V and 0 bases from J, with 21 bases between. The DNA of the CDR3 is TGTGCCAGCAGCCAAACAGCCACCGGGGGGAGGGGGAGCACAGATACGCAGTATTTT. Residues: CASSQTATGGRGSTDTQYF.

The chain carries TRBV6-9 and TRBJ2-7; D not resolved. Germline V CDR1 and CDR2: MNHGY, SVAAGI. The CDR3 extends over 13 amino acids. The V end was cut by 5 bases, the J end by 2 bases, with 10 bases between. In nucleotides, the CDR3 is TGTGCCAGCAGTAGGCTGGCCGCCTACGAGCAGTACTTC. This sequence encodes CASSRLAAYEQYF.

This clone was seen once. This CDR3 is CASSQSVVRGGGEKLFF. The CDR3 DNA is TGTGCCAGCAGCCAATCTGTGGTCCGGGGGGGCGGTGAAAAACTGTTTTTT. This rearrangement joins TRBV16 to TRBJ1-4, with a tentative D call TRBD1 (6 bases). Germline lookup yields CDR1 KGHSY and CDR2 FQNENV. There are 17 residues in the CDR3. V gave up 0 bases and J gave up 7 bases, with 18 bases separating them. The full variable domain, its missing parts supplied by reference TRBV16 and TRBJ1-4, is GEEVAQTPKHLVRGEGQKAKLYCAPIKGHSYVFWYQQVLKNEFKFLISFQNENVFDETGMPKERFSAKCLPNSPCSLEIQATKLEDSAVYFCASSQSVVRGGGEKLFFGSGTQLSVL.

The chain has TRBV4-1 and TRBJ1-2; 7 nucleotides match TRBD1. Germline assignment: CDR1 MGHRA and CDR2 YSYEKL. The CDR3 covers 15 residues. The V and J ends lost 3 bases and 3 bases, in that order; junction bases with no gene match: 7. The CDR3 loop reads CASSHVPGGDYGYTF. The CDR3, as DNA: TGCGCCAGCAGCCACGTCCCAGGGGGGGACTATGGCTACACCTTC.

This clone was seen a single time. The rearrangement joins TRBV15 to TRBJ1-2; D not resolved. Germline CDR1 is LNHNV and CDR2 is YYDKDF (reference sequence). The V end was cut by 0 bases, the J end by 7 bases, with 12 bases between. The CDR3 covers 14 residues. The CDR3 spells CATSRDPTGSGYTF. The CDR3 coding sequence is TGTGCCACCAGCAGAGATCCCACTGGGAGTGGCTACACCTTC.

The V call is TRBV5-1, the J call TRBJ1-5; TRBD1 matches 7 bases. J was trimmed by 10 bases and V by 4 bases; bases with no gene match: 14. This CDR3 contains 15 residues. CDR1 and CDR2 from the germline V gene are SGHRS and YFSETQ. CDR3 protein: CASSTGQVQGGPQHF. The CDR3, as DNA: TGCGCCAGCAGCACCGGACAGGTACAGGGAGGCCCCCAGCATTTT.

A single count supports this clone. J is TRBJ1-5 and V is TRBV27, with D possibly being TRBD1 (6 bases). Trimming stripped 6 bases from V and 1 base from J, with 10 bases between. Germline loops: CDR1 MNHEY, CDR2 SMNVEV (reference sequence). CDR3 length: 14 residues. CDR3 sequence (DNA): TGTGCCAGCAGGCAAGGGGGAAGCAATCAGCCCCAGCATTTT. As protein: CASRQGGSNQPQHF.

The rearrangement uses TRBV2 and TRBJ2-7; D is possibly TRBD1 (5 bases). CDR1 and CDR2 from the germline V gene are SNHLY and FYNNEI. The CDR3 sequence is 12 residues long. V dropped 6 bases and J dropped 1 base, with 7 bases sitting between them. In DNA, the CDR3 is TGTGCCAGCAGACAGGATTCCTACGAGCAGTACTTC. This sequence encodes CASRQDSYEQYF.

The chain has TRBV7-6 and TRBJ2-5; 7 bases agree with TRBD1. The CDR3 is 14 amino acids. V lost 4 bases, J lost 6 bases, and 8 bases stayed unmatched. In germline, CDR1 is SGHVS, CDR2 FNYEAQ. The CDR3 bases are TGTGCCAGCAGCTCCAACAGGGGATCGAAGACCCAGTACTTC. It is translated as CASSSNRGSKTQYF. The complete variable domain, with remaining parts taken from reference TRBV7-6 and TRBJ2-5, reads GAGVSQSPRYKVTKRGQDVALRCDPISGHVSLYWYRQALGQGPEFLTYFNYEAQQDKSGLPNDRFSAERPEGSISTLTIQRTEQRDSAMYRCASSSNRGSKTQYFGPGTRLLVL.